The 32 T cell receptor beta chains below all came from one sample that was sequenced in a study of blood T cell repertoires in COVID-19. The repertoire was sequenced with immunoSEQ multiplex PCR; TCRdb's copy has only in-frame clones and lacks some. The data show under 200,000 clones, with more than 75% seen just once and roughly 5.9% held by the top ten. Sequencing was done on a sample of PBMCs or T cells enriched from blood (not recorded which). These receptors were taken from a middle-aged man with acute COVID-19.

The gene calls are TRBV14 and TRBJ1-6, with D possibly TRBD1 on 5 matching bases. Deletions cut 0 bases from V and 7 bases from J, with 19 bases between. Germline lookup yields CDR1 SGHDN and CDR2 FVKESK. This CDR3 region has 18 residues. CDR3 nucleotides: TGTGCCAGCAGCCAAGATCTCGGCCCCGGACACTTGAATTCACCCCTCCACTTT. This encodes CASSQDLGPGHLNSPLHF.

CDR3 bases: TGTGCCAGCAGCTTTCCTAGCGGGATTGAGCAGTTCTTC. Amino acid sequence: CASSFPSGIEQFF. V is TRBV7-2 and J is TRBJ2-1; 9 nucleotides agree with TRBD2. This CDR3 comprises 13 residues. Trimming removed 3 bases from V and 9 bases from J; junction bases left unmatched: 3. Per the germline V gene, CDR1 is SGHTA and CDR2 is FQGNSA.

This chain joins TRBV2 and TRBJ1-5; D ambiguous. The germline CDR1 and CDR2 sequences are SNHLY and FYNNEI. V lost 6 bases to trimming and J lost 3 bases, with 9 bases between them. The CDR3 has 13 residues. The CDR3 is CASRRSFNQPQHF. CDR3 coding DNA: TGTGCCAGCAGGAGGAGTTTCAATCAGCCCCAGCATTTT.

The chain recombines TRBV27 with TRBJ2-7; TRBD1 aligns across 7 bases. Germline V gives CDR1 MNHEY, CDR2 SMNVEV (reference sequence). V was clipped by 6 bases and J by 3 bases; unmatched bases: 2. The CDR3 loop spans 12 amino acids. In nucleotides, the CDR3 is TGTGCCAGCAGCTCAGGGGGCTACGAGCAGTACTTC. Amino acids: CASSSGGYEQYF.

This clone was picked up one time. J is TRBJ2-2 and V is TRBV13; TRBD2 agrees at 14 bases. Germline loops: CDR1 PRHDT, CDR2 FYEKMQ (reference sequence). Losses at the gene ends were 5 bases for V and 4 bases for J; bases not matched to a gene: 9. This CDR3 contains 18 residues. CDR3 sequence reads: CASSPKAGLAGVTGELFF. In DNA form, the CDR3 reads TGTGCCAGCAGCCCAAAGGCGGGACTAGCGGGAGTCACCGGGGAGCTGTTTTTT.

The chain employs TRBV19 and TRBJ2-2; possibly TRBD2 for D (7 bases). The CDR3 has 16 amino acids. The V gene's germline CDR1 is LNHDA and CDR2 SQIVND (reference sequence). V was trimmed by 1 base and J by 10 bases, leaving 19 bases between them. Here the CDR3 reads CASSIGTRGTPVELFF. DNA for the CDR3: TGTGCCAGTAGTATAGGGACTAGAGGGACACCGGTGGAGCTGTTTTTT.

The rearrangement joins TRBV3-1 (or the pseudogene TRBV3-2) to TRBJ2-3; D is perhaps TRBD1 (5 bases). The CDR3 runs 14 residues. The V and J ends lost 0 bases and 4 bases respectively, with 8 bases between them. Germline-derived CDR1 and CDR2 are LGHDT and YNNKEL (reference sequence). In DNA, the CDR3 is TGTGCCAGCAGCCAAGAGAGACAGCCAGATACGCAGTATTTT. Translation: CASSQERQPDTQYF.

J is TRBJ2-1 and V is TRBV28, with 10 bases aligning to TRBD2. The CDR3 consists of 14 residues. The V and J ends lost 8 bases and 5 bases, in that order; junction bases with no gene match: 6. Germline V gene sequence: CDR1 MDHEN, CDR2 SYDVKM. CDR3 in amino acids: CASYSGRANNEQFF. For the CDR3, the DNA is TGTGCCAGCTACAGCGGGAGGGCAAACAATGAGCAGTTCTTC.

V is TRBV6-6 and J is TRBJ1-5; weak D call: TRBD1 (5 bases). Germline lookup yields CDR1 MNHNY and CDR2 SVGAGI (reference sequence). The CDR3 consists of 18 residues. V shed 5 bases and J shed 4 bases, with 24 bases lying between them. DNA for the CDR3: TGTGCCAGCAGTCCACACCGGCGGGACCTGCGCTTGAATCAGCCCCAGCATTTT. Encoded protein: CASSPHRRDLRLNQPQHF.

The V and J genes are TRBV6-2 or TRBV6-3 and TRBJ2-7; 7 positions match TRBD1. There are 14 residues in the CDR3. The V segment lost 4 bases and the J segment 6 bases; nucleotides outside the gene matches: 9. Germline loops: CDR1 MNHEY, CDR2 SVGEGT. This chain's CDR3 is CASSFFDRAGEQYF. CDR3 coding DNA: TGTGCCAGCAGTTTCTTCGACAGGGCTGGCGAGCAGTACTTC.

The chain has TRBV24-1 and TRBJ2-4, with 8 bases fitting TRBD1. This CDR3 has 16 residues. Germline CDR1 reads KGHDR; CDR2 reads SFDVKD. V trimming: 2 bases; J trimming: 6 bases; junction bases outside the gene matches: 8. CDR3 bases: TGTGCCACCAGTGATTCGGACAGGGAGGCGGTAAACATTCAGTACTTC. This sequence encodes CATSDSDREAVNIQYF.

The genes are TRBV28 and TRBJ2-1; D perhaps matches TRBD2 (6 bases). Trimming removed 5 bases at V and 2 bases at J, with 19 bases between. CDR3 length equals 17 residues. The germline V gene has CDR1 MDHEN and CDR2 SYDVKM. The CDR3 DNA follows: TGTGCCAGCAGTCCCGTACTATGGCGGGGAGCCTACAATGAGCAGTTCTTC. This sequence encodes CASSPVLWRGAYNEQFF. Together with reference TRBV28 and TRBJ2-1, the CDR3 gives the full variable domain: DVKVTQSSRYLVKRTGEKVFLECVQDMDHENMFWYRQDPGLGLRLIYFSYDVKMKEKGDIPEGYSVSREKKERFSLILESASTNQTSMYLCASSPVLWRGAYNEQFFGPGTRLTVL.

For this clone: This specimen includes other DNA sequences encoding the same CDR3. This chain's CDR3 is CATSDLARGTGELFF. CDR3 DNA: TGTGCCACCAGTGATTTAGCCAGGGGCACCGGGGAGCTGTTTTTT. The chain carries TRBV24-1 and TRBJ2-2; D possibly corresponds to TRBD1 (6 bases). The CDR3 is made up of 15 amino acids. Germline V gene sequence: CDR1 KGHDR, CDR2 SFDVKD. V was shortened by 1 base and J by 4 bases, with 9 bases between the two germline ends.

J is TRBJ2-3 and V is TRBV5-1; a weak D match, TRBD2 (7 bases). The CDR3 contains 16 residues. The V end lost 4 bases, the J end lost 2 bases, and 17 bases lay between the germline ends. The germline V gene encodes CDR1 SGHRS and CDR2 YFSETQ. The CDR3 spells CASSVGRGDATDTQYF. The CDR3 nucleotides read TGCGCCAGCAGCGTTGGGAGGGGGGACGCCACAGATACGCAGTATTTT.

The chain links TRBV6-1 to TRBJ2-1; D is possibly TRBD2 (7 bases). Per the germline V gene, CDR1 is MNHNS and CDR2 is SASEGT. The CDR3 is 15 residues long. Between the trimmed V and J ends, which lost 3 bases and 4 bases, there was a span of 13 bases. CDR3 residues: CASSEGGARYNEQFF. CDR3 sequence (DNA): TGTGCCAGCAGTGAGGGGGGGGCTAGGTACAATGAGCAGTTCTTC.

This chain joins TRBV4-1 and TRBJ2-7; 10 bases fit TRBD2. With 3 bases clipped from V and 0 bases from J, the junction kept 11 bases outside the gene matches. CDR3 size: 18 residues. Looked up from germline, CDR1 is MGHRA and CDR2 is YSYEKL. The chain's CDR3 is CASSHKGVAGGRSYEQYF. The CDR3 DNA reads TGCGCCAGCAGCCACAAAGGGGTAGCGGGAGGCCGCTCCTACGAGCAGTACTTC.

This chain connects TRBV14 to TRBJ2-1, with D perhaps TRBD1 (6 bases). The CDR3 spans 13 residues. Per the germline V gene, CDR1 is SGHDN and CDR2 is FVKESK. The germline V and J ends were trimmed by 6 bases and 5 bases, with 11 bases remaining between them. CDR3 DNA sequence: TGTGCCAGCAGAGCGGACAGTAACAATGAGCAGTTCTTC. Its protein is CASRADSNNEQFF.

This clone was recorded only once. The CDR3 DNA follows: TGTGCCAGCAGCTTAGGAGGGGGCTCGAACATTCAGTACTTC. It translates to CASSLGGGSNIQYF. The chain links TRBV7-2 to TRBJ2-4; 7 bases agree with TRBD1. Looked up from germline, CDR1 is SGHTA and CDR2 is FQGNSA. This CDR3 spans 14 amino acids. V lost 1 base, J lost 7 bases, and 4 bases stayed unmatched.

This rearrangement joins TRBV19 to TRBJ2-1, with 8 bases fitting TRBD2. The CDR3 loop spans 14 amino acids. Germline V gene sequence: CDR1 LNHDA, CDR2 SQIVND (reference sequence). The V gene end was trimmed by 9 bases and the J gene end by 6 bases; junction bases not matched to a gene: 10. The CDR3 protein is CASHSGEQVNEQFF. The CDR3 DNA is TGTGCCAGCCATAGCGGGGAACAGGTCAATGAGCAGTTCTTC.

The rearrangement links TRBV4-3 to TRBJ2-5; 7 bases are a match to TRBD1. J gave up 1 base and V 1 base, and 3 bases lay outside the gene matches. The germline V gene has CDR1 LGHNA and CDR2 YSLEER. There are 15 residues in the CDR3. The chain's CDR3 is CASSQGTGVQETQYF. The DNA of the CDR3 is TGCGCCAGCAGCCAAGGAACAGGGGTCCAAGAGACCCAGTACTTC.

V and J are TRBV10-3 and TRBJ1-5; D not certain. The CDR3 spans 12 residues. Germline CDR1 ENHRY, CDR2 SYGVKD. Trimming left V 6 bases short and J 2 bases short, with 5 bases between. CDR3 sequence reads: CAIRAGNQPQHF. The CDR3 DNA reads TGTGCCATCAGGGCAGGCAATCAGCCCCAGCATTTT.

This chain uses TRBV28 with TRBJ2-5; TRBD2 agrees at 10 bases. Trimming removed 3 bases from V and 5 bases from J; junction bases left unmatched: 3. CDR3 length: 14 residues. Germline CDR1 MDHEN, CDR2 SYDVKM. The CDR3: CASSLLAGDETQYF. The DNA for the CDR3 is TGTGCCAGCAGTTTGCTAGCGGGAGATGAGACCCAGTACTTC.

The gene calls are TRBV3-1 (or the pseudogene TRBV3-2) and TRBJ2-7, with D possibly being TRBD1 (5 bases). Germline V CDR1 and CDR2: LGHDT, YNNKEL (reference sequence). The CDR3 extends over 13 amino acids. Trimming stripped 5 bases from V and 1 base from J, with 9 bases between. CDR3 loop: CASSRGLSYEQYF. CDR3 coding DNA: TGTGCCAGCAGCAGGGGCTTATCCTACGAGCAGTACTTC.

This chain uses TRBV9 with TRBJ2-5; 9 nucleotides match TRBD2. CDR3 length: 16 amino acids. Trimming took 0 bases from V and 4 from J; bases not matched to a gene: 7. Germline V lookup: CDR1 SGDLS, CDR2 YYNGEE. The CDR3 DNA reads as TGTGCCAGCAGCGTAGGGGCGGGAGGGATCGGAGAGACCCAGTACTTC. Residues: CASSVGAGGIGETQYF. Combining the CDR3 with reference TRBV9 and TRBJ2-5 gives the whole variable domain DSGVTQTPKHLITATGQRVTLRCSPRSGDLSVYWYQQSLDQGLQFLIQYYNGEERAKGNILERFSAQQFPDLHSELNLSSLELGDSALYFCASSVGAGGIGETQYFGPGTRLLVL.

This sequence joins TRBV6-5 and TRBJ2-2; TRBD1 aligns across 8 bases. V gave up 8 bases and J gave up 5 bases; unmatched junction bases: 4. Germline V gene sequence: CDR1 MNHEY, CDR2 SVGAGI. There are 13 residues in the CDR3. CDR3 amino acids: CASGTGGTGELFF. In DNA form, the CDR3 reads TGTGCCAGCGGGACAGGAGGGACCGGGGAGCTGTTTTTT.

The chain has TRBV6-5 and TRBJ2-6, with a weak D call TRBD1 (6 bases). This CDR3 contains 13 residues. Germline V gives CDR1 MNHEY, CDR2 SVGAGI. The CDR3 region is CAVQGSGANVLTF. The DNA for the CDR3 is TGTGCAGTACAGGGCTCTGGGGCCAACGTCCTGACTTTC.

This chain connects TRBV5-4 to TRBJ2-7; possible D gene TRBD2, 5 bases. CDR1 and CDR2 from the germline V gene are SGHNT and YYREEE (reference sequence). The CDR3 has 14 amino acids. Trimming cost V 3 bases and J 7 bases, with 17 bases left between them. This chain's CDR3 is CASSSVDRDWEQYF. CDR3 DNA: TGTGCCAGCAGCTCCGTGGACCGGGATTGGGAGCAGTACTTC.

The J gene is TRBJ1-2, the V gene TRBV5-1; tentative D call: TRBD1 (6 bases). The germline V gene encodes CDR1 SGHRS and CDR2 YFSETQ. The CDR3 spans 14 residues. V lost 1 base and J lost 7, with 14 bases in between. The CDR3 here is CASSLLQGVAGYTF. DNA of the CDR3: TGCGCCAGCAGCTTGTTACAGGGAGTGGCTGGCTACACCTTC.

CDR3 in DNA: TGCGCCAGCAGCTCGACTAGCGGCTCCTACAATGAGCAGTTCTTC. This encodes CASSSTSGSYNEQFF. The rearrangement uses TRBV5-1 and TRBJ2-1; 9 positions match TRBD2. The junction had 1 base not matched to a gene; V was cut back by 3 bases and J by 0 bases. The CDR3 spans 15 residues. Germline V lookup: CDR1 SGHRS, CDR2 YFSETQ. The full variable domain, with the rest looked up from reference TRBV5-1 and TRBJ2-1, is KAGVTQTPRYLIKTRGQQVTLSCSPISGHRSVSWYQQTPGQGLQFLFEYFSETQRNKGNFPGRFSGRQFSNSRSEMNVSTLELGDSALYLCASSSTSGSYNEQFFGPGTRLTVL.

This CDR3 reads CASSFGTNNYGYTF. The CDR3 DNA reads as TGTGCCAGCAGCTTCGGGACAAATAACTATGGCTACACCTTC. V is TRBV7-2 and J is TRBJ1-2, with D possibly matching TRBD1 (6 bases). Germline CDR1 reads SGHTA; CDR2 reads FQGNSA. V gave up 3 bases and J gave up 1 base, with 9 bases separating them. The CDR3 extends over 14 amino acids.

This clone has only a few counts. This chain joins TRBV5-4 and TRBJ1-5; 7 bases are a match to TRBD1. Germline CDR1 and CDR2: SGHNT and YYREEE (reference sequence). The CDR3 extends over 14 amino acids. The V and J ends lost 1 base and 6 bases, in that order; junction bases with no gene match: 4. The DNA for the CDR3 is TGTGCCAGCAGCTTGTGGCAGGGGGGTCAGCCCCAGCATTTT. This gives the protein CASSLWQGGQPQHF.

CDR3 loop: CASSVEVRGQDTQYF. CDR3 DNA: TGTGCCAGCAGCGTAGAGGTCAGGGGGCAAGATACGCAGTATTTT. V gene TRBV9 combines with J gene TRBJ2-3; 8 bases align to TRBD1. Looked up from germline, CDR1 is SGDLS and CDR2 is YYNGEE. V was clipped by 0 bases and J by 5 bases; unmatched bases: 5. This CDR3 region has 15 residues.